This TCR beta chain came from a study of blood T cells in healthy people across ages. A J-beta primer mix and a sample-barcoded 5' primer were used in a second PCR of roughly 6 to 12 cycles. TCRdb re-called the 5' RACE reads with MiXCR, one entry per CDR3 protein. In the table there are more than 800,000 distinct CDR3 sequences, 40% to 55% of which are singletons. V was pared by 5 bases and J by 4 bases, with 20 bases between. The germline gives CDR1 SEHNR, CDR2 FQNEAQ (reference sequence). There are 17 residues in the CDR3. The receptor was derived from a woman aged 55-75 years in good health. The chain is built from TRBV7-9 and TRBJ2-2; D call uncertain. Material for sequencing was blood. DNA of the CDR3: TGTGCCAGCAGCCCTCCTTATCGGCAGGCCCGCACCGGGGAGCTGTTTTTT. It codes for CASSPPYRQARTGELFF. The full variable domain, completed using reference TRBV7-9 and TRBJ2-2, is DTGVSQNPRHKITKRGQNVTFRCDPISEHNRLYWYRQTLGQGPEFLTYFQNEAQLEKSRLLSDRFSAERPKGSFSTLEIQRTEQGDSAMYLCASSPPYRQARTGELFFGEGSRLTVL.